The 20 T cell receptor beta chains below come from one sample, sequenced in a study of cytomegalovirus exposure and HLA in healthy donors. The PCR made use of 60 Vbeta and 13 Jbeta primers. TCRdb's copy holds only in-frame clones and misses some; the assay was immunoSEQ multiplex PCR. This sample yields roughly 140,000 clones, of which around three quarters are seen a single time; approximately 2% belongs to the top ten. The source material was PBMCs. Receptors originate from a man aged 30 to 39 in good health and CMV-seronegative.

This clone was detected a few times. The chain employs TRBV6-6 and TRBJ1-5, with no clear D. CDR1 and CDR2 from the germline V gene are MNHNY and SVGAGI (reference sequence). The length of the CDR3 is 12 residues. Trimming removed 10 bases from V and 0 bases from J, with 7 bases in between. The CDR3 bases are TGTGCCATCGGGTTTAGCAATCAGCCCCAGCATTTT. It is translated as CAIGFSNQPQHF.

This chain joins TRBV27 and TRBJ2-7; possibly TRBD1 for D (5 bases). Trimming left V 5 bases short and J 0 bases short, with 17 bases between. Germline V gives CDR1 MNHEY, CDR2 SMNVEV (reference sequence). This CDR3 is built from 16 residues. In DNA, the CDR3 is TGTGCCAGCAGTCCCCGCGGCCAGGGAAGCTCCTACGAGCAGTACTTC. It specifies CASSPRGQGSSYEQYF.

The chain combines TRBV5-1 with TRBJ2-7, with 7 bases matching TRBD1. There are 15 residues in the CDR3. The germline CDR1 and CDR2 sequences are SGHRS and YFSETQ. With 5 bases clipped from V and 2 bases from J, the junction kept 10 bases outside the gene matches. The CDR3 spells CASRPTGTAAYEQYF. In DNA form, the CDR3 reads TGCGCCAGCAGACCAACCGGGACAGCTGCCTACGAGCAGTACTTC.

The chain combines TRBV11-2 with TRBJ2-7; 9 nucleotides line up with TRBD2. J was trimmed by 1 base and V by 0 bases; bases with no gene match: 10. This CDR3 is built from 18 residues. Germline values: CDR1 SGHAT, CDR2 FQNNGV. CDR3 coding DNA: TGTGCCAGCAGCTTAGATCGAATAGCGGGAGCCAGATCCTACGAGCAGTACTTC. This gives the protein CASSLDRIAGARSYEQYF.

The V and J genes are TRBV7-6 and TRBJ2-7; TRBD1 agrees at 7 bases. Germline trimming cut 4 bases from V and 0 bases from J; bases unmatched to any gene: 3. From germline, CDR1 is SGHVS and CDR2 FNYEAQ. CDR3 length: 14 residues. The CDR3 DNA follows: TGTGCCAGCAGCTATGGGACAGACTCCTACGAGCAGTACTTC. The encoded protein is CASSYGTDSYEQYF.

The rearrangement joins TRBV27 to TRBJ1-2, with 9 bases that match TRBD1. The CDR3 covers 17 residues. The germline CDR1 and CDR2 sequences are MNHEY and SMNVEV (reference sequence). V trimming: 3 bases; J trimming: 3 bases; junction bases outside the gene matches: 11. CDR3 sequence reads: CASSLRWETGGDYGYTF. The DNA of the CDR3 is TGTGCCAGCAGTTTGAGGTGGGAGACAGGGGGGGACTATGGCTACACCTTC.

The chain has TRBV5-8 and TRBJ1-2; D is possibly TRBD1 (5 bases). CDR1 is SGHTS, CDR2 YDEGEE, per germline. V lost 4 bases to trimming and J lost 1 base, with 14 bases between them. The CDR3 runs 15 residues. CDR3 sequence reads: CASSLVVGDNYGYTF. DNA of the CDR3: TGTGCCAGCAGCCTAGTAGTAGGGGATAACTATGGCTACACCTTC.

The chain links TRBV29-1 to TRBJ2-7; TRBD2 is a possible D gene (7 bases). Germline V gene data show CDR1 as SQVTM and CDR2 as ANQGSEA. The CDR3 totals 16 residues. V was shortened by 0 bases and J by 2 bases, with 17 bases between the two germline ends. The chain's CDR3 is CSVEDYGGRSTYEQYF. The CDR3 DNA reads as TGCAGCGTTGAAGATTACGGGGGGCGATCAACCTACGAGCAGTACTTC.

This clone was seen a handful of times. CDR3 in amino acids: CASSPGTSSYNEQFF. For the CDR3, the DNA is TGTGCCAGCAGCCCGGGGACTAGTTCATACAATGAGCAGTTCTTC. V usage is TRBV5-4 and J usage is TRBJ2-1; 8 bases are shared with TRBD2. J lost 4 bases, V lost 4 bases, and 7 bases had no gene match. The CDR3 has 15 amino acids. Germline V gene lookup returns CDR1 SGHNT and CDR2 YYREEE (reference sequence).

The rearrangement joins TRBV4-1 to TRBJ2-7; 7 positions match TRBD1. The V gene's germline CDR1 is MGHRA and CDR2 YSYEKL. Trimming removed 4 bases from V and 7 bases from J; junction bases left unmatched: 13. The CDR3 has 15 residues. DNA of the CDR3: TGCGCCAGCAGCCTTCGCCTGCAGGGGGTGAGTGAGCAGTACTTC. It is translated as CASSLRLQGVSEQYF.

CDR3 residues: CASSIRTGTNEAFF. The CDR3 DNA reads as TGTGCCAGTAGTATAAGGACAGGAACTAATGAAGCTTTCTTT. The rearrangement joins TRBV19 to TRBJ1-1; 7 bases are a match to TRBD1. This CDR3 spans 14 amino acids. With V trimmed by 2 bases and J by 7 bases, 7 bases remained unmatched. Germline-derived CDR1 and CDR2 are LNHDA and SQIVND (reference sequence).

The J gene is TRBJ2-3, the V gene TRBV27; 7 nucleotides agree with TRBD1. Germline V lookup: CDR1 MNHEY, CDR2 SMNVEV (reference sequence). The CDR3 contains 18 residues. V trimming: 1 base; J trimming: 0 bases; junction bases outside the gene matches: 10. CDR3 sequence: CASSLYGYRGLSTDTQYF. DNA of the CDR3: TGTGCCAGCAGTTTATACGGCTACAGGGGCCTTAGCACAGATACGCAGTATTTT.

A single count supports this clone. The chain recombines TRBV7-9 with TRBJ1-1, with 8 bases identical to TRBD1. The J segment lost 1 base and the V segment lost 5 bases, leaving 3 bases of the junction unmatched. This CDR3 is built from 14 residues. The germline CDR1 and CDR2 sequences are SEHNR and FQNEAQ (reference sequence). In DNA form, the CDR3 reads TGTGCCAGCAGCCCGCAGGGGGCGAACACTGAAGCTTTCTTT. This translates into CASSPQGANTEAFF.

CDR3 region: CASSSNCEQFF. The CDR3, as DNA: TGTGCCAGCAGCTCAAACTGTGAGCAGTTCTTC. The gene calls are TRBV2 and TRBJ2-1, with D uncertain. V was shortened by 6 bases and J by 9 bases, with 9 bases between the two germline ends. The CDR3 spans 11 residues. Germline CDR1 is SNHLY and CDR2 is FYNNEI. Together with reference TRBV2 and TRBJ2-1, the CDR3 gives the full variable domain: EPEVTQTPSHQVTQMGQEVILRCVPISNHLYFYWYRQILGQKVEFLVSFYNNEISEKSEIFDDQFSVERPDGSNFTLKIRSTKLEDSAMYFCASSSNCEQFFGPGTRLTVL.

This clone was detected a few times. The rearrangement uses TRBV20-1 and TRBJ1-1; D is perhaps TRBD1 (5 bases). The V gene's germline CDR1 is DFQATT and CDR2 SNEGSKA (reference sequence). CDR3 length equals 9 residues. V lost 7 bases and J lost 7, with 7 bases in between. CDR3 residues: CSGGGEAFF. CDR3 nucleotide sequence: TGCAGTGGGGGGGGTGAAGCTTTCTTT.

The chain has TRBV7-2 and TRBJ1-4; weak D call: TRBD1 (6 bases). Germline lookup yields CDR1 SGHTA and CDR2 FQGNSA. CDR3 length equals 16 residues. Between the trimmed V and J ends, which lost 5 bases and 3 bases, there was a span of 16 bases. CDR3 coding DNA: TGTGCCAGCAGCCAAGGGGGTGAGGGATCTAATGAAAAACTGTTTTTT. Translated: CASSQGGEGSNEKLFF.

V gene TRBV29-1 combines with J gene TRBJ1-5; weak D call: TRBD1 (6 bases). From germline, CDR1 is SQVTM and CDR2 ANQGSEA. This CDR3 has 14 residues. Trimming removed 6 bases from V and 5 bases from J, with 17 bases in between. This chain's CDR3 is CSVSEQGRDQPQHF. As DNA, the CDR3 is TGCAGCGTGTCCGAACAGGGTCGGGATCAGCCCCAGCATTTT.

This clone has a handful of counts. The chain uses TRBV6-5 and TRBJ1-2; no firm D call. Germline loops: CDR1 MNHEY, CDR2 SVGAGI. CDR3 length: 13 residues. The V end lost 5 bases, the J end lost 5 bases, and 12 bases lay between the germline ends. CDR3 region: CASSNFFRYGYTF. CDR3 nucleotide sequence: TGTGCCAGCAGTAACTTCTTCCGGTATGGCTACACCTTC.

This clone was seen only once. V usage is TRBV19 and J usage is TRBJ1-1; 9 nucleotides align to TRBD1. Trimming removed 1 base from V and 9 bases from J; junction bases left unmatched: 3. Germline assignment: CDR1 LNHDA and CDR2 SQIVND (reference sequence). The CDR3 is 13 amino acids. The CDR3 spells CASSIVGTGKAFF. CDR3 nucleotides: TGTGCCAGTAGTATAGTGGGGACAGGGAAAGCTTTCTTT.

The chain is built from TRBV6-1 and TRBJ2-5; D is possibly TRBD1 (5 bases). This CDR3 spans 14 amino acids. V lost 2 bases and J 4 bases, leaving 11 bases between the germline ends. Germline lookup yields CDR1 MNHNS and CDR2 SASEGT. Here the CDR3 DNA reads TGTGCCAGCAGTGAATCGGACATTGGAGAGACCCAGTACTTC. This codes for CASSESDIGETQYF.